This T cell receptor beta chain appears in the sequencing data of a study of cytomegalovirus exposure and HLA in healthy donors. At the level of the study: Assignment to the Caucasian-associated ancestry cluster applied to over 70% of the approximately 420 genotyped donors. The study's findings and limits: Sequencing probably produced one cluster of sequence variants that were highly shared. Several top significant clusters appeared, in a later analysis, to be linked to common viral pathogens. Presence/absence analyses assumed roughly uniform sequencing depth across donors, which may not hold.

60 Vbeta and 13 Jbeta primers were used in PCR. TCRdb's table, derived via immunoSEQ multiplex PCR, lists solely in-frame clones and lacks some. The profile covers some 200,000 clones, with approximately 79% appearing a single time and roughly 6.3% taken by the ten largest. Concerning this clone itself: Its antigen is unknown.

The sequenced sample consisted of PBMCs. The clonotype originates from a man aged 35 to 55 in good health and CMV-seropositive.

The CDR3 coding sequence is TGTGCCATCAGTGAGGATGGTTCGAGAGCTAATTCACCCCTCCACTTT. Amino acid sequence: CAISEDGSRANSPLHF. The chain employs TRBV10-3 and TRBJ1-6, with D hard to call. The CDR3 loop spans 16 amino acids. V was pared by 2 bases and J by 6 bases, with 14 bases between. Germline CDR1 ENHRY, CDR2 SYGVKD.